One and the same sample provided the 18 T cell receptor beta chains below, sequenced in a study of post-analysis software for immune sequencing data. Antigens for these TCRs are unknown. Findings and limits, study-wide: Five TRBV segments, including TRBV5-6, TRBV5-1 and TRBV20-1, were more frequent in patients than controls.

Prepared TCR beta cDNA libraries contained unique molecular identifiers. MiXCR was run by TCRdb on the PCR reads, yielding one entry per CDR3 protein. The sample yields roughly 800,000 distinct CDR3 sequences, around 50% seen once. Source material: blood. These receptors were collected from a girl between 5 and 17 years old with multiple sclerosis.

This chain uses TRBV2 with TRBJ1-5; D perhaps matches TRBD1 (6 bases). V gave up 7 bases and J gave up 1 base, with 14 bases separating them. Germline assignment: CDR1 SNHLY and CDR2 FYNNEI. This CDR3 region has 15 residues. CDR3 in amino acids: CASKLQGLSNQPQHF. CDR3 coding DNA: TGTGCCAGCAAACTACAGGGTTTGAGCAATCAGCCCCAGCATTTT.

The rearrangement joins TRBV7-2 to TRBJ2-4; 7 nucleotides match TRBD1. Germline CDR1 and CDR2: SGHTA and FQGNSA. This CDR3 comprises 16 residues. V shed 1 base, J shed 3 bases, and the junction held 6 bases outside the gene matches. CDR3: CASSLVPAGGKNIQYF. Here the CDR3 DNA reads TGTGCCAGCAGCTTAGTTCCCGCAGGGGGCAAAAACATTCAGTACTTC.

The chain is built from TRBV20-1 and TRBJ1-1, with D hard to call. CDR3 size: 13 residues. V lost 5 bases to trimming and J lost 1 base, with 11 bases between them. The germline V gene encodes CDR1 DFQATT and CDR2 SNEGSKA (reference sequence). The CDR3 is CSAPSESNTEAFF. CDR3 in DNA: TGCAGTGCTCCCTCTGAGTCGAACACTGAAGCTTTCTTT.

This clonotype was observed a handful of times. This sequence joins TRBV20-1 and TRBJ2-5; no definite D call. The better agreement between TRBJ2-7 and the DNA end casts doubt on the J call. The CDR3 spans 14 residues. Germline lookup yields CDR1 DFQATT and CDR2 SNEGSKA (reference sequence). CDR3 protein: CSATTSTGLHEQYF. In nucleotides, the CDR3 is TGCAGTGCTACAACCTCTACGGGTCTACACGAGCAGTACTTC.

The CDR3 region is CASADRDLPDTQYF. CDR3 DNA: TGTGCCAGTGCTGACAGGGATCTTCCAGATACGCAGTATTTT. The rearrangement joins TRBV19 to TRBJ2-3, with 7 positions matching TRBD1. The CDR3 runs 14 residues. In germline, CDR1 is LNHDA, CDR2 SQIVND (reference sequence). V shed 8 bases, J shed 4 bases, and the junction held 9 bases outside the gene matches.

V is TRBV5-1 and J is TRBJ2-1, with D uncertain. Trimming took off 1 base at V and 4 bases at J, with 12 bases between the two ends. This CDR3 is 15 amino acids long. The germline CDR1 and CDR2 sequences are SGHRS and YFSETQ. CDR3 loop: CASSLSWAPYNEQFF. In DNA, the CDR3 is TGCGCCAGCAGCTTGTCGTGGGCACCATACAATGAGCAGTTCTTC.

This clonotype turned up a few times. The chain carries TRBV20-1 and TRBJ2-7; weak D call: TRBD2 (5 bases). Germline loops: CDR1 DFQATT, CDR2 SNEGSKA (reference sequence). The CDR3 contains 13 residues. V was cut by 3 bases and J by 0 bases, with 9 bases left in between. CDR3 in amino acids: CSASVGSSYEQYF. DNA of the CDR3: TGCAGTGCTAGTGTGGGGAGCTCCTACGAGCAGTACTTC.

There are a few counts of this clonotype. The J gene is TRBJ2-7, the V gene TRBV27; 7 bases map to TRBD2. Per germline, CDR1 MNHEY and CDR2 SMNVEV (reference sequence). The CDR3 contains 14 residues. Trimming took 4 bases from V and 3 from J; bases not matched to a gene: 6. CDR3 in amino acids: CASSSRTSLYEQYF. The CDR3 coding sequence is TGTGCCAGCAGTTCCAGGACTAGTCTCTACGAGCAGTACTTC.

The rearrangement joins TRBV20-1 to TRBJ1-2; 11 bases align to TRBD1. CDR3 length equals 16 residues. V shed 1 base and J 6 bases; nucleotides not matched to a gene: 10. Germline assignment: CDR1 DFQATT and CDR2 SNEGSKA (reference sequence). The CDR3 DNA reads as TGCAGTGCTAGAGGGGGGACAGGGGGAAGGTTGGATGGCTACACCTTC. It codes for CSARGGTGGRLDGYTF.

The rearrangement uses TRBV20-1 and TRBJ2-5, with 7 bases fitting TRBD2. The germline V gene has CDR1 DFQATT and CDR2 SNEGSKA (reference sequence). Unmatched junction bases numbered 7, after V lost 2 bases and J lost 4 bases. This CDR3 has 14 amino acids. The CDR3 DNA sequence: TGCAGTGCTAGATCGGGCGGGAGAGGAGAGACCCAGTACTTC. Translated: CSARSGGRGETQYF.

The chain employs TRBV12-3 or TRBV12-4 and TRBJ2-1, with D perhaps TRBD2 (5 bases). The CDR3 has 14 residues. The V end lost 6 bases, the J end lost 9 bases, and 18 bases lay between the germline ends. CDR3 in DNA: TGTGCCAGCAGCATTTCGGAACGACTACGTGAGCAGTTCTTC. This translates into CASSISERLREQFF.

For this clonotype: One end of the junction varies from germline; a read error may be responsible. The CDR3 region is CASRSGRNTGANVRTF. The CDR3 DNA reads TGCGCCAGCAGGAGTGGGCGTAACACTGGGGCCAACGTCCGGACTTTC. The V and J genes are TRBV5-1 and TRBJ2-6; a weak D match, TRBD1 (5 bases). CDR1 and CDR2 from the germline V gene are SGHRS and YFSETQ. This CDR3 contains 16 residues.

CDR3 sequence (DNA): TGCGCCAGCAGCTTGGAGCAGCGCGCCTACGAGCAGTACTTC. Its protein is CASSLEQRAYEQYF. This chain links TRBV5-1 with TRBJ2-7; D gene uncertain. This CDR3 spans 14 amino acids. Germline V lookup: CDR1 SGHRS, CDR2 YFSETQ. The V gene lost 0 bases and the J gene lost 2 bases, with 9 bases spanning the gap.

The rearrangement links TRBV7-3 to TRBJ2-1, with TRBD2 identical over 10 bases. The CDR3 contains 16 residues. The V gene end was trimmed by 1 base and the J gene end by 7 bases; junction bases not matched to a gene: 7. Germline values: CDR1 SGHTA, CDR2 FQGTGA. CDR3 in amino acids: CASSLNGPGLANEQFF. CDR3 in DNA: TGTGCCAGCAGCTTAAACGGACCGGGACTAGCGAATGAGCAGTTCTTC. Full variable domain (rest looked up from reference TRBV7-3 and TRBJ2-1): GAGVSQTPSNKVTEKGKYVELRCDPISGHTALYWYRQSLGQGPEFLIYFQGTGAADDSGLPNDRFFAVRPEGSVSTLKIQRTERGDSAVYLCASSLNGPGLANEQFFGPGTRLTVL.

The CDR3 is CASTNQGAIMQYF. DNA for the CDR3: TGTGCCAGCACTAACCAGGGGGCGATAATGCAGTACTTC. This chain connects TRBV6-5 to TRBJ2-7, with TRBD1 matching over 8 bases. With V trimmed by 7 bases and J by 9 bases, 11 bases remained unmatched. Germline V gives CDR1 MNHEY, CDR2 SVGAGI. The CDR3 loop spans 13 amino acids.

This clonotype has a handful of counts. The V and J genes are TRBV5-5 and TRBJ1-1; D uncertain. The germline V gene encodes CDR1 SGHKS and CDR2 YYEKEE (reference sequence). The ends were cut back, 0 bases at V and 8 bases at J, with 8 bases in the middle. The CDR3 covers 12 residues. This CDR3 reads CASSLVRWEAFF. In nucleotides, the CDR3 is TGTGCCAGCAGCTTGGTAAGGTGGGAAGCTTTCTTT.

CDR3 coding DNA: TGTGCCAGCAGGCACCTGAGCGGGAGGGCCTACAATGAGCAGTTCTTC. Protein: CASRHLSGRAYNEQFF. The chain recombines TRBV12-3 or TRBV12-4 with TRBJ2-1; TRBD2 matches 10 bases. This CDR3 is 16 amino acids long. The V segment lost 6 bases and the J segment 2 bases; nucleotides outside the gene matches: 7.

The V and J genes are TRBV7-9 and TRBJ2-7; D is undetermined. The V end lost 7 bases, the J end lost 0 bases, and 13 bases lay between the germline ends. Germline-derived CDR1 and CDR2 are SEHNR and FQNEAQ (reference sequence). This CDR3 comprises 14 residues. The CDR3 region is CASISRADSYEQYF. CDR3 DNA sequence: TGTGCCAGCATCTCGAGAGCCGACTCCTACGAGCAGTACTTC.